The following is a TCR beta chain sequence with its context. Its specificity is unknown. Method: immunoSEQ multiplex PCR; TCRdb's copy keeps in-frame clones and lacks some. The table lists tens of thousands of clones, roughly 84% of them singletons. The record originates from a study of cytomegalovirus exposure and HLA in healthy donors. CDR3 length: 17 residues. The V and J ends lost 3 bases and 0 bases respectively, with 18 bases between them. The germline V gene encodes CDR1 SGDLS and CDR2 YYNGEE. A roughly 120-subject validation cohort, separate from the approximately 670-subject first cohort, supplied the donors. The study, taken as a whole, reports: Reports showed the classifier diagnosing cytomegalovirus status with high specificity and sensitivity. The authors confirmed in vitro that three CMV-associated chains were specific for CMV antigens. Across donors, most TCRs were seen rarely, yet some public ones were widespread.

This sequence originates from a woman younger than 30 in good health and CMV-seropositive. The source material was PBMCs. The chain couples TRBV9 to TRBJ1-1, with a possible D match to TRBD1 (5 bases). CDR3 protein: CASSDPIGAGLNTEAFF. The DNA for the CDR3 is TGTGCCAGCAGCGATCCCATCGGTGCAGGGTTGAACACTGAAGCTTTCTTT.